Included here is one T cell receptor (beta chain) sequence, with context. Its antigen remains unidentified. The entry originates in a study of T cell responses to AZD1222 COVID-19 vaccine. Findings of the study overall: There were vaccine-associated CD4 TCRs across spike, dominant at 160-218 and 743-854. Only a handful of AZD1222 recipients, six or seven in all, had baseline seropositivity.

Only in-frame clones appear in the TCRdb table, and some are missing; sequencing was by immunoSEQ multiplex PCR. This sample has about 99,000 clones, with approximately 89% found just once. Deletions cut 2 bases from V and 0 bases from J, with 17 bases between. The CDR3 is 18 amino acids. Germline assignment: CDR1 MNHEY and CDR2 SVGEGT. This receptor was taken from an adult who received the MenACWY meningococcal vaccine as a control. The sample consisted of peripheral blood, taken 28 days after the second dose of the MenACWY control vaccine. This chain joins TRBV6-2 or TRBV6-3 and TRBJ1-5; weak D call: TRBD1 (5 bases). The DNA for the CDR3 is TGTGCCAGCAGTTACCTTGACAGCCCGTTCTATAGCAATCAGCCCCAGCATTTT. Amino acid sequence: CASSYLDSPFYSNQPQHF.